The following is a T cell receptor (beta chain) sequence with its context. What it binds is unknown. Assays covered 10^5 or so TCR templates per sample. Libraries were prepared by immunoSEQ multiplex PCR; TCRdb keeps only in-frame clonotypes and omits some of them. This sample yields more than 95,000 clones, of which 93% are seen a single time; around 0.62% belongs to the top ten. This record belongs to a study of siplizumab effects on memory and regulatory T cells. Study-wide findings and caveats: Confirmation that proliferating Tregs from siplizumab cultures had suppressive function was not obtained. Unstimulated subsets were the mapping target of only a minor fraction of alloreactive clones.

Germline V gives CDR1 SGDLS, CDR2 YYNGEE. V lost 0 bases, J lost 7 bases, and 8 bases lay in between. The CDR3 loop spans 14 amino acids. The genes are TRBV9 and TRBJ1-6; possibly TRBD1 for D (6 bases). Sequenced sample: Tregs sorted from blood. The TCR sequence derives from a human donor in good health. The CDR3 protein is CASSVAQGNSPLHF. The CDR3 bases are TGTGCCAGCAGCGTAGCACAGGGAAATTCACCCCTCCACTTT.